The 7 T cell receptor beta chains below come from one sample, sequenced in a study of cytomegalovirus exposure and HLA in healthy donors. PCR was performed using 60 Vbeta and 13 Jbeta primers. TCRdb's table, derived via immunoSEQ multiplex PCR, lists solely in-frame clones and lacks some. The sample consists of approximately 190,000 clones, 80% to 85% of them appearing once. The sequenced material came from PBMCs. The receptors derive from a man aged 40-50 years in good health and CMV-seropositive.

This chain uses TRBV6-1 with TRBJ1-4; 11 bases agree with TRBD1. This CDR3 is built from 15 residues. Germline V lookup: CDR1 MNHNS, CDR2 SASEGT. Trimming took 3 bases from V and 6 from J; bases not matched to a gene: 3. The CDR3: CASSDRGQGDEKLFF. CDR3 sequence (DNA): TGTGCCAGCAGTGACCGGGGACAGGGGGATGAAAAACTGTTTTTT.

In this sample, this clone turned up a few times. The chain recombines TRBV10-3 with TRBJ1-5; D is undetermined. Germline CDR1 reads ENHRY; CDR2 reads SYGVKD. The CDR3 is 15 residues long. V lost 0 bases to trimming and J lost 5 bases, with 11 bases between them. The CDR3 nucleotides are TGTGCCATCAGTGAGTCGATAGGAGGAGATCAGCCCCAGCATTTT. It is translated as CAISESIGGDQPQHF.

The rearrangement links TRBV6-1 to TRBJ1-1; the D is unclear. CDR3 length equals 12 residues. V lost 6 bases, J lost 1 base, and 6 bases lay in between. The germline V gene has CDR1 MNHNS and CDR2 SASEGT. The CDR3 coding sequence is TGTGCCAGCAGAAACAGGAACACTGAAGCTTTCTTT. Its protein product is CASRNRNTEAFF.

The chain couples TRBV10-3 to TRBJ1-1; D gene uncertain. This CDR3 is built from 15 residues. The germline V gene encodes CDR1 ENHRY and CDR2 SYGVKD. V was clipped by 0 bases and J by 2 bases, with 10 bases between them. This chain's CDR3 is CAISESRAPNTEAFF. The CDR3 DNA reads as TGTGCCATCAGTGAGTCGAGGGCCCCAAACACTGAAGCTTTCTTT.

The chain joins TRBV2 to TRBJ2-2, with TRBD1 as a possible D gene (5 bases). There are 13 residues in the CDR3. Per the germline V gene, CDR1 is SNHLY and CDR2 is FYNNEI. V shed 3 bases and J shed 6 bases, with 8 bases lying between them. The CDR3 nucleotides are TGTGCCAGCAGTGATAGACAGTCCGGGGAGCTGTTTTTT. Protein: CASSDRQSGELFF.

This sequence joins TRBV29-1 and TRBJ2-1, with 12 bases fitting TRBD2. V lost 7 bases and J lost 9; bases outside the gene matches: 7. CDR3 length: 13 residues. CDR1 is SQVTM and CDR2 is ANQGSEA in the germline V gene. Here the CDR3 reads CSAMTSGGIEQFF. For the CDR3, the DNA is TGCAGCGCCATGACTAGCGGGGGTATTGAGCAGTTCTTC.

The V call is TRBV5-1, the J call TRBJ2-5, with D possibly matching TRBD2 (6 bases). V dropped 2 bases and J dropped 7 bases, with 18 bases sitting between them. This CDR3 has 15 residues. Germline CDR1 is SGHRS and CDR2 is YFSETQ. CDR3 residues: CASSFGAAGRVTQYF. In DNA, the CDR3 is TGCGCCAGCAGCTTTGGGGCAGCGGGCCGGGTGACCCAGTACTTC.